The 20 T cell receptor beta chains reported below all come from one sample, sequenced in a study of blood T cell repertoires in COVID-19. Clones were read by immunoSEQ multiplex PCR, and TCRdb kept only the in-frame ones, dropping some. Of some 200,000 clones in the sample, about three quarters were seen once. Sequenced input: peripheral blood. The receptors were sampled from an older woman with acute or convalescent COVID-19.

The chain employs TRBV11-3 and TRBJ2-2; D is possibly TRBD2 (6 bases). The CDR3 is 14 residues long. The V end lost 5 bases, the J end lost 5 bases, and 12 bases lay between the germline ends. Per germline, CDR1 SGHNT and CDR2 YENEEA. For the CDR3, the DNA is TGTGCCAGCAGCCTGACTAGTATGACCGGGGAGCTGTTTTTT. Translation gives CASSLTSMTGELFF. The full variable domain, in which reference TRBV11-3 and TRBJ2-2 provide the parts outside the CDR3, is EAGVVQSPRYKIIEKKQPVAFWCNPISGHNTLYWYLQNLGQGPELLIRYENEEAVDDSQLPKDRFSAERLKGVDSTLKIQPAELGDSAVYLCASSLTSMTGELFFGEGSRLTVL.

The chain employs TRBV19 and TRBJ2-3, with TRBD2 matching over 15 bases. Trimming cost V 5 bases and J 1 base; bases outside gene matches: 13. The CDR3 totals 20 residues. Germline CDR1 is LNHDA and CDR2 is SQIVND (reference sequence). CDR3 sequence reads: CASSLSWTSGRAGGTDTQYF. CDR3 bases: TGTGCCAGTAGTCTATCCTGGACTAGCGGGAGGGCCGGGGGCACAGATACGCAGTATTTT.

The V gene is TRBV5-1, the J gene TRBJ2-7, with 13 positions matching TRBD2. The CDR3 length is 15 residues. V trimming: 3 bases; J trimming: 4 bases; junction bases outside the gene matches: 4. The germline V gene encodes CDR1 SGHRS and CDR2 YFSETQ. The CDR3 here is CASSSGTSGTYEQYF. The CDR3 nucleotides are TGCGCCAGCAGCTCTGGGACTAGCGGGACATACGAGCAGTACTTC.

V is TRBV28 and J is TRBJ2-7; D is perhaps TRBD2 (6 bases). The CDR3 is made up of 14 amino acids. Germline CDR1 MDHEN, CDR2 SYDVKM. Trimming pared 6 bases from V and 13 bases from J, leaving 25 bases between. The CDR3 loop is CASRPQSSSVLRYF. CDR3 sequence (DNA): TGTGCCAGCAGGCCGCAATCCTCTAGCGTACTGCGATACTTC.

The chain links TRBV19 to TRBJ1-2; 8 bases are shared with TRBD1. CDR1 and CDR2 from the germline V gene are LNHDA and SQIVND (reference sequence). J was trimmed by 4 bases and V by 9 bases; bases with no gene match: 7. CDR3 length: 13 residues. As DNA, the CDR3 is TGTGCCAGCCAGGGGGCTTGGGGCTATGGCTACACCTTC. Residues: CASQGAWGYGYTF.

This sequence joins TRBV5-6 and TRBJ1-5, with TRBD1 matching over 7 bases. The V and J ends lost 3 bases and 6 bases, in that order; junction bases with no gene match: 6. CDR1 is SGHDT and CDR2 is YYEEEE in the germline V gene. The CDR3 sequence is 14 residues long. CDR3 nucleotide sequence: TGTGCCAGCAGCTCGACAGGGCTTGTTCAGCCCCAGCATTTT. Amino acid sequence: CASSSTGLVQPQHF.

The chain combines TRBV3-1 (or the pseudogene TRBV3-2) with TRBJ1-1; no clear D gene. The CDR3 has 15 amino acids. V dropped 0 bases and J dropped 4 bases, with 12 bases sitting between them. Germline CDR1 reads LGHDT; CDR2 reads YNNKEL (reference sequence). CDR3 loop: CASSQEPPGGTEAFF. Written as DNA, the CDR3 is TGTGCCAGCAGCCAAGAACCCCCGGGTGGCACTGAAGCTTTCTTT.

V gene TRBV28 combines with J gene TRBJ2-5; TRBD2 matches 9 bases. V shed 5 bases, J shed 7 bases, and the junction held 11 bases outside the gene matches. Germline loops: CDR1 MDHEN, CDR2 SYDVKM. The CDR3 length is 15 residues. The CDR3 nucleotides read TGTGCCAGCAGTGTGACTAGCGGTCCCTCCGGGACCCAGTACTTC. Translation gives CASSVTSGPSGTQYF.

V and J are TRBV3-1 (or the pseudogene TRBV3-2) and TRBJ2-3, with TRBD2 as a possible D gene (5 bases). Trimming removed 4 bases from V and 2 bases from J, with 13 bases in between. The CDR3 covers 15 residues. CDR1 LGHDT and CDR2 YNNKEL come from the germline V gene (reference sequence). As DNA, the CDR3 is TGTGCCAGCAGCCTGGGGAGTACCTCCACAGATACGCAGTATTTT. It encodes CASSLGSTSTDTQYF.

V and J are TRBV28 and TRBJ2-7; the D gene is possibly TRBD2 (5 bases). This CDR3 contains 17 residues. Per germline, CDR1 MDHEN and CDR2 SYDVKM. V lost 5 bases, J lost 0 bases, and 20 bases lay in between. The CDR3 bases are TGTGCCAGCAGTCGCCGCCGTACGGGGTCCTTCTCCTACGAGCAGTACTTC. Translating it yields CASSRRRTGSFSYEQYF.

The chain couples TRBV28 to TRBJ1-2, with a weak D call TRBD1 (6 bases). CDR3 size: 12 residues. Germline V gene data show CDR1 as MDHEN and CDR2 as SYDVKM. Trimming removed 6 bases at V and 10 bases at J, with 15 bases between. CDR3 amino acids: CASRGAREDYTF. In DNA, the CDR3 is TGTGCCAGCAGGGGGGCCAGGGAAGACTACACCTTC.

This chain connects TRBV3-1 (or the pseudogene TRBV3-2) to TRBJ2-1; no definite D call. Looked up from germline, CDR1 is LGHDT and CDR2 is YNNKEL (reference sequence). The V end lost 3 bases, the J end lost 8 bases, and 11 bases lay between the germline ends. This CDR3 contains 13 residues. The CDR3 nucleotides are TGTGCCAGCAGCCACTTTATCCAGGATGAGCAGTTCTTC. Translated, it gives CASSHFIQDEQFF.

The chain has TRBV28 and TRBJ2-7; TRBD1 matches at 7 bases. This CDR3 is built from 14 residues. V shed 3 bases and J 5 bases; nucleotides not matched to a gene: 7. The germline gives CDR1 MDHEN, CDR2 SYDVKM. CDR3 sequence: CASSLAGTAHEQYF. The CDR3 nucleotides are TGTGCCAGCAGTTTGGCCGGGACAGCCCACGAGCAGTACTTC.

The rearrangement joins TRBV14 to TRBJ1-2; D might be TRBD1 (5 bases). V shed 1 base and J shed 8 bases, with 14 bases lying between them. This CDR3 has 14 residues. The germline gives CDR1 SGHDN, CDR2 FVKESK. CDR3 residues: CASSQARGTKGYTF. Written as DNA, the CDR3 is TGTGCCAGCAGCCAAGCGCGGGGCACTAAGGGCTACACCTTC.

The chain links TRBV10-1 to TRBJ2-7; 11 bases fit TRBD2. This CDR3 has 14 amino acids. J lost 3 bases, V lost 6 bases, and 4 bases had no gene match. The germline CDR1 and CDR2 sequences are WNHNN and SYGVQD (reference sequence). The DNA for the CDR3 is TGCGCCAGCAGCCCCGGGACTAGCGGCTACGAGCAGTACTTC. Translation: CASSPGTSGYEQYF.

This chain links TRBV4-1 with TRBJ2-5; D unresolved. The CDR3 extends over 15 amino acids. Germline V lookup: CDR1 MGHRA, CDR2 YSYEKL. Trimming cost V 0 bases and J 5 bases, with 13 bases left between them. The CDR3 region is CASSQEWPSRETQYF. In nucleotides, the CDR3 is TGCGCCAGCAGCCAAGAATGGCCGTCTAGGGAGACCCAGTACTTC.

This clone was counted between two and nine times. The rearrangement uses TRBV27 and TRBJ2-1; 8 bases match TRBD1. The CDR3 sequence is 15 residues long. J was trimmed by 3 bases and V by 2 bases; bases with no gene match: 3. The V gene's germline CDR1 is MNHEY and CDR2 SMNVEV (reference sequence). CDR3 protein: CASSLPGQGYNEQFF. DNA for the CDR3: TGTGCCAGCAGTTTACCCGGACAGGGCTACAATGAGCAGTTCTTC.

The rearrangement links TRBV28 to TRBJ2-5, with 7 bases aligning to TRBD2. V lost 9 bases and J lost 2; bases outside the gene matches: 6. Germline loops: CDR1 MDHEN, CDR2 SYDVKM. The CDR3 contains 13 residues. The CDR3 bases are TGTGCCAGTACCCCAGCGGGGCAAGAGACCCAGTACTTC. This encodes CASTPAGQETQYF.

This chain connects TRBV2 to TRBJ2-2; 9 bases are shared with TRBD2. V gave up 4 bases and J gave up 8 bases; unmatched junction bases: 8. CDR1 is SNHLY and CDR2 is FYNNEI in the germline V gene. The CDR3 is 15 residues long. The CDR3 DNA reads TGTGCCAGCAGTGTGGCGGGAGGGCCTAGGGGGGAGCTGTTTTTT. Amino acids: CASSVAGGPRGELFF.

V usage is TRBV5-4 and J usage is TRBJ2-3, with D uncertain. V was trimmed by 2 bases and J by 3 bases, leaving 19 bases between them. CDR1 and CDR2 from the germline V gene are SGHNT and YYREEE (reference sequence). The CDR3 is made up of 17 amino acids. The CDR3, as DNA: TGTGCCAGCAGCTTTGGCGGCACTTTGGGTGGTACAGATACGCAGTATTTT. It is translated as CASSFGGTLGGTDTQYF.